This T cell receptor (beta chain) was sequenced in a study of T cell responses to AZD1222 COVID-19 vaccine. Across the study: Pooled in the analysis were second doses at about 4 or about 12 weeks.

Per the germline V gene, CDR1 is SEHNR and CDR2 is FQNEAQ (reference sequence). The ends were cut back, 4 bases at V and 7 bases at J, with 8 bases in the middle. This CDR3 comprises 11 residues. This table comes from immunoSEQ multiplex PCR, and its TCRdb copy is limited to in-frame clones, with some not included. The data contain over 100,000 clones, roughly four fifths of them singletons. The gene calls are TRBV7-9 and TRBJ2-7; D tentatively reads TRBD1 or TRBD2 (6 bases each). The receptor was derived from an adult in good health. The starting material was peripheral blood, obtained on day 0 of AZD1222 vaccination. CDR3 coding DNA: TGTGCCAGCAGCTGGAGGGGGGAGCAGTACTTC. The encoded protein is CASSWRGEQYF.